Following are 20 T cell receptor beta chains from one sample sequenced in a study of T cell responses to AZD1222 COVID-19 vaccine. Measured with immunoSEQ multiplex PCR; TCRdb has only the in-frame clones, and not every one. The table shows approximately 200,000 clones, with approximately 95% occurring only once. Here the sequenced sample was peripheral blood, taken 28 days after the second AZD1222 dose. The receptors stem from an adult who received the AZD1222 COVID-19 vaccine.

This chain joins TRBV6-5 and TRBJ1-4; D perhaps matches TRBD1 (6 bases). CDR1 is MNHEY, CDR2 SVGAGI, per germline. V shed 7 bases and J shed 7 bases, with 19 bases lying between them. The CDR3 has 15 amino acids. In DNA form, the CDR3 reads TGTGCCAGCACTACCGGGGCCGGGGGGCCTGAAAAACTGTTTTTT. This translates into CASTTGAGGPEKLFF.

This rearrangement joins TRBV24-1 to TRBJ2-7; D may correspond to TRBD1 or TRBD2 (6 bases each). Trimming removed 3 bases at V and 4 bases at J, with 18 bases between. CDR3 length: 16 amino acids. The germline V gene has CDR1 KGHDR and CDR2 SFDVKD. CDR3 nucleotide sequence: TGTGCCACCAGTGATCAAGAGGGGGGCCAACCTTACGAGCAGTACTTC. Protein: CATSDQEGGQPYEQYF.

The CDR3 is CASSHQRQGGTEAFF. The CDR3 DNA reads TGTGCCAGCAGCCACCAACGACAGGGTGGGACTGAAGCTTTCTTT. The V gene is TRBV7-9, the J gene TRBJ1-1; 7 nucleotides align to TRBD1. Germline CDR1 reads SEHNR; CDR2 reads FQNEAQ (reference sequence). Trimming took 5 bases from V and 5 from J; bases not matched to a gene: 11. This CDR3 is built from 15 residues.

The V and J genes are TRBV9 and TRBJ1-6; D is ambiguous. The germline V gene encodes CDR1 SGDLS and CDR2 YYNGEE. V gave up 0 bases and J gave up 3 bases, with 13 bases separating them. This CDR3 has 17 residues. CDR3 amino acids: CASSVEGRPGYNSPLHF. In nucleotides, the CDR3 is TGTGCCAGCAGCGTAGAGGGCAGGCCGGGCTATAATTCACCCCTCCACTTT.

The chain recombines TRBV12-3 or TRBV12-4 with TRBJ1-2; D is possibly TRBD1 (5 bases). Trimming shortened V by 6 bases and J by 8 bases, and 16 bases separated the two germline ends. CDR3 length equals 13 residues. The CDR3, as DNA: TGTGCCAGCAGACGGGGCTCGTTGGAGGGCTACACCTTC. As protein: CASRRGSLEGYTF.

The genes are TRBV6-5 and TRBJ2-7, with D perhaps matching TRBD1 (6 bases). The CDR3 has 12 amino acids. CDR1 is MNHEY and CDR2 is SVGAGI in the germline V gene. Trimming left V 10 bases short and J 4 bases short, with 14 bases between. The CDR3, as DNA: TGTGCCACTCAACAGGGTCAGTACGAGCAGTACTTC. It encodes CATQQGQYEQYF.

The rearrangement links TRBV19 to TRBJ1-4, with a tentative D call TRBD1 (6 bases). Germline V lookup: CDR1 LNHDA, CDR2 SQIVND (reference sequence). This CDR3 has 17 amino acids. Trimming removed 5 bases from V and 2 bases from J, with 18 bases in between. The CDR3 sequence is CASSPHGQGSTNEKLFF. The CDR3, as DNA: TGTGCCAGTAGTCCTCACGGGCAGGGGTCGACTAATGAAAAACTGTTTTTT. The full variable domain, its missing parts supplied by reference TRBV19 and TRBJ1-4, is DGGITQSPKYLFRKEGQNVTLSCEQNLNHDAMYWYRQDPGQGLRLIYYSQIVNDFQKGDIAEGYSVSREKKESFPLTVTSAQKNPTAFYLCASSPHGQGSTNEKLFFGSGTQLSVL.

The chain joins TRBV7-2 to TRBJ2-5, with D unresolved. The CDR3 runs 14 residues. Trimming took off 2 bases at V and 5 bases at J, with 12 bases between the two ends. CDR1 SGHTA and CDR2 FQGNSA come from the germline V gene. The DNA for the CDR3 is TGTGCCAGCAGCTTATACGGCCAGATGGAGACCCAGTACTTC. Translating gives CASSLYGQMETQYF.

The V gene is TRBV19, the J gene TRBJ2-7, with TRBD1 as a possible D gene (5 bases). The CDR3 contains 13 residues. Trimming took 8 bases from V and 0 from J, leaving 11 bases between them. The germline V gene has CDR1 LNHDA and CDR2 SQIVND (reference sequence). For the CDR3, the DNA is TGTGCCAGTGCTGGTGGGGCCTCCTACGAGCAGTACTTC. It translates to CASAGGASYEQYF.

The chain uses TRBV6-2 or TRBV6-3 and TRBJ2-7; the D gene is possibly TRBD1 (6 bases). This CDR3 has 17 amino acids. V was shortened by 0 bases and J by 0 bases, with 15 bases between the two germline ends. From germline, CDR1 is MNHEY and CDR2 SVGEGT. The CDR3 DNA follows: TGTGCCAGCAGTTACTCGAGGAGACAGGTGAGCTCCTACGAGCAGTACTTC. Protein product: CASSYSRRQVSSYEQYF.

The genes are TRBV3-1 (or the pseudogene TRBV3-2) and TRBJ2-1; a possible D gene is TRBD2 (6 bases). Trimming took off 2 bases at V and 2 bases at J, with 7 bases between the two ends. Germline CDR1 is LGHDT and CDR2 is YNNKEL (reference sequence). The CDR3 runs to 14 residues. In DNA, the CDR3 is TGTGCCAGCAGCCAAACGGGGGCCTACAATGAGCAGTTCTTC. Its protein is CASSQTGAYNEQFF.

The rearrangement links TRBV5-1 to TRBJ1-4; D remains ambiguous. The CDR3 is 14 amino acids. V shed 4 bases and J shed 1 base, with 8 bases lying between them. CDR1 and CDR2 (germline): SGHRS, YFSETQ. The DNA for the CDR3 is TGCGCCAGCAGCCCCAGGAGAACTAATGAAAAACTGTTTTTT. Amino acid sequence: CASSPRRTNEKLFF.

The chain combines TRBV19 with TRBJ1-1, with 10 bases fitting TRBD1. CDR1 and CDR2 from the germline V gene are LNHDA and SQIVND (reference sequence). Unmatched junction bases numbered 6, after V lost 5 bases and J lost 6 bases. CDR3 length: 14 amino acids. As DNA, the CDR3 is TGTGCCAGTAGTCCGGGACAGGGGCAAGCTGAAGCTTTCTTT. Translating it yields CASSPGQGQAEAFF. The variable domain in full, completed from reference TRBV19 and TRBJ1-1, reads DGGITQSPKYLFRKEGQNVTLSCEQNLNHDAMYWYRQDPGQGLRLIYYSQIVNDFQKGDIAEGYSVSREKKESFPLTVTSAQKNPTAFYLCASSPGQGQAEAFFGQGTRLTVV.

The table lists this clone with many counts. This chain connects TRBV12-5 to TRBJ2-1; 8 nucleotides agree with TRBD1. CDR3 length: 16 residues. Germline V gene sequence: CDR1 LGHNT, CDR2 FRNRAP. V lost 6 bases, J lost 0 bases, and 7 bases stayed unmatched. CDR3 sequence reads: CASGPEGQASYNEQFF. CDR3 bases: TGTGCTAGTGGCCCAGAGGGACAGGCCTCCTACAATGAGCAGTTCTTC.

The chain combines TRBV4-1 with TRBJ1-6; D might be TRBD1 (5 bases). The ends were cut back, 2 bases at V and 8 bases at J, with 25 bases in the middle. This CDR3 region has 19 residues. Looked up from germline, CDR1 is MGHRA and CDR2 is YSYEKL. CDR3 nucleotides: TGCGCCAGCAGCCAATCCGCGATAAGATCAGGGACTCGGGATTCACCCCTCCACTTT. It yields the protein CASSQSAIRSGTRDSPLHF.

CDR3 amino acids: CASSQEIGRSRRYNSPLHF. The DNA of the CDR3 is TGCGCCAGCAGCCAAGAAATCGGAAGATCACGCAGGTATAATTCACCCCTCCACTTT. The genes are TRBV4-1 and TRBJ1-6; the D is unclear. Between the trimmed V and J ends, which lost 0 bases and 4 bases, there was a span of 19 bases. Germline V gene data show CDR1 as MGHRA and CDR2 as YSYEKL. The CDR3 has 19 residues.

The CDR3 reads CASSAGFEETQYF. The CDR3 nucleotides are TGTGCCAGCAGCGCAGGGTTTGAGGAGACCCAGTACTTC. The gene calls are TRBV9 and TRBJ2-5, with TRBD1 as a possible D gene (5 bases). The CDR3 extends over 13 amino acids. With 3 bases removed from V and 5 bases from J, the gap between germline ends came to 11 bases. CDR1 and CDR2 (germline): SGDLS, YYNGEE.

This chain uses TRBV5-4 with TRBJ2-1; 14 bases match TRBD2. The germline V gene has CDR1 SGHNT and CDR2 YYREEE (reference sequence). This CDR3 has 18 residues. J was trimmed by 4 bases and V by 0 bases; bases with no gene match: 6. The CDR3 loop is CASSLAGTSGGRYNEQFF. The CDR3, as DNA: TGTGCCAGCAGCTTGGCCGGGACTAGCGGGGGTCGTTACAATGAGCAGTTCTTC.

J is TRBJ1-5 and V is TRBV20-1, with D maybe TRBD1 (6 bases). V was clipped by 3 bases and J by 6 bases, with 18 bases between them. The CDR3 loop spans 15 amino acids. Germline assignment: CDR1 DFQATT and CDR2 SNEGSKA (reference sequence). DNA of the CDR3: TGCAGTGCTAGTCGGGGGGCCGCTTACGGTCAGCCCCAGCATTTT. As protein: CSASRGAAYGQPQHF.

The chain uses TRBV3-1 (or the pseudogene TRBV3-2) and TRBJ1-2; D remains unclear. The length of the CDR3 is 14 residues. Germline values: CDR1 LGHDT, CDR2 YNNKEL (reference sequence). The germline V and J ends were trimmed by 4 bases and 5 bases, with 14 bases remaining between them. Here the CDR3 DNA reads TGTGCCAGCAGCCTCAGTAAAGTGGGGTATGGCTACACCTTC. Its protein product is CASSLSKVGYGYTF.